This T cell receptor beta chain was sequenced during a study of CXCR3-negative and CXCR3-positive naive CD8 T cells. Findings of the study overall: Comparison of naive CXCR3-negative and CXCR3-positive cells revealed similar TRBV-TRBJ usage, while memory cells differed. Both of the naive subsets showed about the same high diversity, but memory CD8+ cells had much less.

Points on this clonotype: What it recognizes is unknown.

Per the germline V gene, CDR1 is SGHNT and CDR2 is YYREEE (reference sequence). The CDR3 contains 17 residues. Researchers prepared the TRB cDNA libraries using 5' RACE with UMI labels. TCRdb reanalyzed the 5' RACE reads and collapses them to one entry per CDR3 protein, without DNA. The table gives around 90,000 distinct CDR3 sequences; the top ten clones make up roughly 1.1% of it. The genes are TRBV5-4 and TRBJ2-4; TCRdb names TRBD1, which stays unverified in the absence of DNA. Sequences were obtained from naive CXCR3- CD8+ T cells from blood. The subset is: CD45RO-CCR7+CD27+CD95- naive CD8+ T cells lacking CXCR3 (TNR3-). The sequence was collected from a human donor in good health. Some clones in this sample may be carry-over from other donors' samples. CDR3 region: CASSLDIPRRGENIQYF.